This T cell receptor (beta chain) was sequenced in a study of blood T cell repertoires in COVID-19. The wider study: The cDNA or gDNA used as material had been derived from T cells, B-cell-depleted T cells, or PBMCs.

Per the study methods: Nucleated cell number was recorded as an estimate derived from reference gene primer amplification. Only in-frame clones appear in the TCRdb table, and some are missing; sequencing was by immunoSEQ multiplex PCR. The V and J calls and clone size were taken over from that table, and D and trimming were inferred from the DNA. This repertoire shows roughly 140,000 clones, 80% to 90% found once; its top ten account for over 2%. This clone appeared once. Trimming at V came to 4 bases and at J to 1 base, leaving 3 bases not matched to a gene. Per the germline V gene, CDR1 is SGHAT and CDR2 is FQNNGV. CDR3 length: 15 residues.

The source material was peripheral blood. This clonotype was obtained from a woman in her seventies with acute or convalescent COVID-19. The rearrangement uses TRBV11-2 and TRBJ2-2, with TRBD1 identical over 7 bases. The CDR3 DNA follows: TGTGCCAGCAGCTCGGACAGGCTGAACACCGGGGAGCTGTTTTTT. Protein sequence: CASSSDRLNTGELFF.